Following are 29 T cell receptor beta chains from one sample sequenced in a study of tumor and adjacent non-tumor tissue in lung cancer. Three rounds of nested PCR, following a modified ARM-PCR protocol, produced the TCRbeta library. MiXCR was run by TCRdb on the multiplex PCR reads, yielding one entry per CDR3 protein. Of about 100,000 distinct CDR3 sequences in the sample, approximately 60% were seen once. No cell sorting was done before RNA was extracted from the tissue. This non-tumor lung sample came from over 3 cm beyond the tumor edge. Input material: distant non-tumor lung tissue. The receptors shown here come from a man aged 25 to 45 with non-small cell lung cancer.

This clonotype appeared many times. The chain uses TRBV12-3 or TRBV12-4 and TRBJ1-1, with no clear D. The length of the CDR3 is 13 residues. V was clipped by 8 bases and J by 1 base, with 11 bases between them. The CDR3 DNA reads as TGTGCCAGCGCCCCCCTCGGGAACACTGAAGCTTTCTTT. Amino acids: CASAPLGNTEAFF.

On this clonotype: This clone may be a read error of a much larger clone one base away. The rearrangement uses TRBV20-1 and TRBJ1-2; 9 positions match TRBD1. The CDR3 is 15 amino acids. Per germline, CDR1 DFQATT and CDR2 SNEGSKA (reference sequence). After removal of 2 bases from V and 8 bases from J, the junction contained 12 bases not matched to a gene. The CDR3 bases are TGCAGTGCTAGACCGACCCGAGGACAGGGGATGGGCTACACCTTC. Protein: CSARPTRGQGMGYTF.

The chain joins TRBV11-2 to TRBJ2-1; 12 positions match TRBD2. Per germline, CDR1 SGHAT and CDR2 FQNNGV. CDR3 size: 16 residues. The V and J ends lost 5 bases and 12 bases, in that order; junction bases with no gene match: 14. CDR3 sequence (DNA): TGTGCCAGCAGCCAGGGTCTAGCGGGAGGGTACAGTTGGCAGTTCTTC. Translation: CASSQGLAGGYSWQFF.

This clonotype was detected only once. A much larger clone is a single base away; this may be a read error. The rearrangement uses TRBV6-1 and TRBJ1-1; D may be TRBD1 (5 bases). With 4 bases removed from V and 1 base from J, the gap between germline ends came to 13 bases. This CDR3 has 15 residues. Germline CDR1 and CDR2: MNHNS and SASEGT. In nucleotides, the CDR3 is TGTGCCAGCAGTGTCTTCAAGGGGAGGAACACTGAAGCTTTCTTT. Translation gives CASSVFKGRNTEAFF.

This clonotype occurred once. No conserved phenylalanine or tryptophan ends this CDR3, so it is likely a read error. The chain employs TRBV11-1 and TRBJ2-1; 7 nucleotides line up with TRBD2. The CDR3 is made up of 14 amino acids. Germline CDR1 and CDR2: SGHAT and FQDESV (reference sequence). In DNA, the CDR3 is TGTGCAAGCAGCTTAGGGCGGGAGACGGATGAGCAGTTCATC. Translated: CASSLGRETDEQFI.

This clonotype was counted ten times or more. The chain is built from TRBV11-2 and TRBJ2-5, with D unclear. The germline V and J ends were trimmed by 5 bases and 5 bases, with 9 bases remaining between them. CDR3 length: 12 residues. Germline V CDR1 and CDR2: SGHAT, FQNNGV. CDR3 residues: CASSILWETQYF. The CDR3, as DNA: TGTGCCAGCAGCATATTATGGGAGACCCAGTACTTC. The variable domain in full, with the rest retrieved from reference TRBV11-2 and TRBJ2-5, is EAGVAQSPRYKIIEKRQSVAFWCNPISGHATLYWYQQILGQGPKLLIQFQNNGVVDDSQLPKDRFSAERLKGVDSTLKIQPAKLEDSAVYLCASSILWETQYFGPGTRLLVL.

The chain recombines TRBV11-2 with TRBJ1-2; D gene unclear. The CDR3 has 13 amino acids. Between the trimmed V and J ends, which lost 0 bases and 7 bases, there was a span of 9 bases. The germline V gene encodes CDR1 SGHAT and CDR2 FQNNGV. CDR3 nucleotide sequence: TGTGCCAGCAGCTTAGATCGACGAACTGGCTACACCTTC. Its protein is CASSLDRRTGYTF.

This chain joins TRBV4-1 and TRBJ2-7, with a weak D call TRBD1 (6 bases). Germline-derived CDR1 and CDR2 are MGHRA and YSYEKL. The V end lost 4 bases, the J end lost 0 bases, and 13 bases lay between the germline ends. This CDR3 is 15 amino acids long. DNA of the CDR3: TGCGCCAGCAGCCCCGGACAGTTGTTCTCCTACGAGCAGTACTTC. This codes for CASSPGQLFSYEQYF.

This clonotype was observed many times. This chain connects TRBV5-4 to TRBJ1-1; 8 bases map to TRBD1. Germline V gene lookup returns CDR1 SGHNT and CDR2 YYREEE (reference sequence). This CDR3 is built from 12 residues. With 9 bases clipped from V and 4 bases from J, the junction kept 5 bases outside the gene matches. The CDR3 sequence is CATSTGVTEAFF. Here the CDR3 DNA reads TGTGCCACATCGACAGGGGTCACTGAAGCTTTCTTT.

As to this clonotype: The CDR3 does not end in the conserved phenylalanine or tryptophan, so this is likely a read error. The CDR3 reads CASSQEGTGYSDQPQHL. The CDR3 DNA follows: TGTGCCAGCAGCCAAGAGGGGACGGGATATAGCGATCAGCCCCAGCATCTT. The chain carries TRBV14 and TRBJ1-5, with a weak D call TRBD1 (5 bases). CDR1 is SGHDN, CDR2 FVKESK, per germline. The CDR3 totals 17 residues.

A remark on this clonotype: One end of the junction fails to match germline, which may point to a read error. The chain has TRBV11-3 and TRBJ1-6, with 8 bases matching TRBD1. Germline values: CDR1 SGHNT, CDR2 YENEEA. The CDR3 has 17 amino acids. The CDR3 spells CAGSLQDDRGFDSSLHF. As DNA, the CDR3 is TGTGCCGGCAGCCTCCAGGATGACAGGGGTTTTGATTCATCCCTCCACTTT.

This clonotype was recorded once. A junction end diverges from the germline sequence, so it may reflect a read error. The V call is TRBV29-1, the J call TRBJ1-2; D is unresolved. The CDR3 has 11 amino acids. The germline V gene encodes CDR1 SQVTM and CDR2 ANQGSEA. The CDR3 reads CCVARSYGYTF. Written as DNA, the CDR3 is TGCTGCGTTGCCAGGAGCTATGGCTACACCTTC.

Worth noting for this clonotype: One junction end disagrees with the germline gene, perhaps due to a read error. This rearrangement joins TRBV6-2 or TRBV6-3 to TRBJ2-5; a possible D gene is TRBD2 (6 bases). The germline V gene encodes CDR1 MNHEY and CDR2 SVGEGT. CDR3 length equals 14 residues. CDR3 in amino acids: CASSYGGRQETQHF. Here the CDR3 DNA reads TGTGCTAGCAGTTACGGGGGAAGGCAAGAGACCCAGCACTTC.

This clonotype was seen once. The V call is TRBV20-1, the J call TRBJ1-1; D is ambiguous. Trimming removed 7 bases from V and 3 bases from J, with 12 bases in between. The germline gives CDR1 DFQATT, CDR2 SNEGSKA (reference sequence). The CDR3 is 12 amino acids. The CDR3 is CSVSVRDTEAFF. DNA of the CDR3: TGCAGTGTTAGTGTGAGGGACACTGAAGCTTTCTTT.

A few counts support this clonotype. This may come from a read error, since a much larger clone is one base off. V gene TRBV20-1 combines with J gene TRBJ1-1, with D possibly being TRBD1 (6 bases). This CDR3 is 13 amino acids long. Germline CDR1 is DFQATT and CDR2 is SNEGSKA (reference sequence). CDR3 DNA sequence: TGCTGTGCTAGGACAGACTCGAACACTGAAGCTTTCTTT. It specifies CCARTDSNTEAFF.

With regard to this clonotype: A junction end diverges from the germline sequence, so it may reflect a read error. This chain's CDR3 is CARSFNGYNTGELFF. The CDR3 DNA reads TGTGCCAGGAGCTTCAATGGTTACAACACCGGGGAACTGTTTTTT. The chain joins TRBV11-2 to TRBJ2-2; D perhaps matches TRBD2 (5 bases). The germline V gene has CDR1 SGHAT and CDR2 FQNNGV. CDR3 length: 15 amino acids.

This clonotype was seen only a few times. The chain joins TRBV24-1 to TRBJ2-1, with 8 bases fitting TRBD2. This CDR3 spans 17 amino acids. V shed 1 base, J shed 5 bases, and the junction held 9 bases outside the gene matches. Germline CDR1 is KGHDR and CDR2 is SFDVKD. The CDR3 region has the DNA TGTGCCACCAGTGATTTTCTAGCCAGCGGGGGCGACAATGAGCAGTTCTTC. This translates into CATSDFLASGGDNEQFF.

Worth noting for this clonotype: This likely comes from a read error, as the CDR3 has no conserved phenylalanine or tryptophan at its end. The chain couples TRBV11-2 to TRBJ2-7; the D is unclear. This CDR3 has 13 residues. Germline-derived CDR1 and CDR2 are SGHAT and FQNNGV. CDR3 residues: CVSSLGQMNEQYI. The CDR3 DNA reads TGTGTCAGCAGCTTAGGGCAGATGAACGAGCAGTACATC.

With respect to this clonotype: An end of the junction differs from the germline gene, which may be a read error. The CDR3 bases are TGCAGTGAGATGGGGCGCGCAGATACTCAGTATTTT. Translation: CSEMGRADTQYF. The gene calls are TRBV20-1 and TRBJ2-3; a possible D gene is TRBD1 (5 bases). Germline values: CDR1 DFQATT, CDR2 SNEGSKA (reference sequence). The CDR3 runs 12 residues.

Concerning this clonotype itself: One junction end does not reproduce the germline sequence, and a read error may be involved. The chain has TRBV20-1 and TRBJ2-2; 7 bases fit TRBD2. Germline V gene lookup returns CDR1 DFQATT and CDR2 SNEGSKA (reference sequence). The CDR3 consists of 16 residues. The chain's CDR3 is CGAAGVAATNTGDLLF. The CDR3 nucleotides are TGCGGTGCGGCGGGGGTGGCAGCAACGAACACCGGGGATCTGTTATTT.

As concerns this clonotype: A read error may account for a junction end that differs from germline. The CDR3 here is CTSSPAAGEETQYF. The CDR3 nucleotides are TGTACCAGCAGCCCGGCGGCGGGGGAAGAGACCCAGTACTTC. The chain carries TRBV11-2 and TRBJ2-5; 7 bases match TRBD2. CDR3 size: 14 residues. The germline CDR1 and CDR2 sequences are SGHAT and FQNNGV.

The chain is built from TRBV11-1 and TRBJ2-7, with 9 positions matching TRBD2. This CDR3 has 17 residues. V shed 5 bases, J shed 5 bases, and the junction held 16 bases outside the gene matches. Germline CDR1 reads SGHAT; CDR2 reads FQDESV (reference sequence). This CDR3 reads CASSIPRVAGARDEQYF. In DNA form, the CDR3 reads TGTGCCAGCAGCATCCCCAGGGTAGCGGGAGCCCGCGACGAGCAGTACTTC.

This clonotype has just a few counts. V gene TRBV13 combines with J gene TRBJ2-1; D is unclear. This CDR3 spans 13 amino acids. V gave up 3 bases and J gave up 9 bases, with 12 bases separating them. In germline, CDR1 is PRHDT, CDR2 FYEKMQ (reference sequence). The CDR3: CASSFYGDREQFF. CDR3 nucleotides: TGTGCCAGCAGCTTTTACGGCGACCGTGAGCAGTTCTTC.

This clonotype was seen more than once but under ten times. Being one base from a much bigger clone, this may be a read error. The genes are TRBV11-2 and TRBJ1-3; D call uncertain. Germline V lookup: CDR1 SGHAT, CDR2 FQNNGV. The CDR3 is 13 amino acids. In nucleotides, the CDR3 is TGTGCCAGCAGCTTAAGCCAAGGGAACATCATATATTTT. This codes for CASSLSQGNIIYF.

Regarding this clonotype: A read error may produce the germline difference seen at one junction end. The chain uses TRBV12-3 or TRBV12-4 and TRBJ1-2, with D unresolved. This CDR3 region has 15 residues. CDR3: CACSPAIGQALGYTF. The CDR3 bases are TGTGCCTGCAGTCCGGCGATTGGCCAGGCCCTTGGCTACACCTTC.

Concerning this clonotype: A read error is possible here, since a much larger clone lies one base away. The chain carries TRBV6-6 and TRBJ2-5; D not certain. The V gene lost 5 bases and the J gene lost 5 bases, with 15 bases spanning the gap. The length of the CDR3 is 14 residues. Looked up from germline, CDR1 is MNHNY and CDR2 is SVGAGI (reference sequence). The CDR3 bases are TGTGCCAGCAGTGGAAGTGGGGTTGAGGAGACCCAGTACTTC. It translates to CASSGSGVEETQYF.

Worth noting for this clonotype: One end of the junction fails to match germline, which may point to a read error. The chain couples TRBV11-2 to TRBJ2-7; unclear D gene. The CDR3 is 14 residues long. Per germline, CDR1 SGHAT and CDR2 FQNNGV. In DNA form, the CDR3 reads TGTGCCAGCAGCTTACACAGTTCACCCTACGGGCAGTACTTC. Protein product: CASSLHSSPYGQYF.

Note on this clonotype: The junction departs from germline at one end; a sequencing error may be responsible. The chain is built from TRBV5-4 and TRBJ2-2, with D tentatively TRBD1 (6 bases). Germline assignment: CDR1 SGHNT and CDR2 YYREEE (reference sequence). This CDR3 spans 15 amino acids. CDR3 bases: TGTGCCAGCAGCCGGACAGAGGGCGACACCGGGGAGCTGTCTTTT. It specifies CASSRTEGDTGELSF.

This clonotype has only one observation. This chain joins TRBV11-2 and TRBJ2-7; D possibly corresponds to TRBD2 (6 bases). Germline values: CDR1 SGHAT, CDR2 FQNNGV. The CDR3 covers 11 residues. The CDR3 coding sequence is TGTAACAGCAGCGGGTCCTACGAGCAGTACTTC. This encodes CNSSGSYEQYF.